The 5 T cell receptor beta chains below come from one sample, sequenced in a study of early T cells in non-severe SARS-CoV-2 infection. Each CDR3 protein gets one entry after TCRdb re-called the 5' RACE reads with MiXCR. The table shows over 55,000 distinct CDR3 sequences, with 8% to 10% occurring only once. Input material: whole blood. The receptors stem from an adult who was a healthcare worker with PCR-confirmed SARS-CoV-2 infection or an uninfected control (not recorded which).

This clonotype has just a few counts. This chain uses TRBV6-5 with TRBJ1-2, with D perhaps TRBD1 (5 bases). Germline values: CDR1 MNHEY, CDR2 SVGAGI. Deletions cut 6 bases from V and 4 bases from J, with 15 bases between. This CDR3 has 14 amino acids. Written as DNA, the CDR3 is TGTGCCAGCAGCATCAGGGTAGGGGTCTATGGCTACACCTTC. It yields the protein CASSIRVGVYGYTF.

This clonotype was picked up many times. J is TRBJ2-5 and V is TRBV29-1; 9 nucleotides align to TRBD2. J was trimmed by 5 bases and V by 8 bases; bases with no gene match: 9. CDR1 SQVTM and CDR2 ANQGSEA come from the germline V gene. The CDR3 has 13 residues. CDR3 amino acids: CSSAESGGETQYF. The DNA of the CDR3 is TGCAGCTCAGCCGAAAGCGGGGGGGAGACCCAGTACTTC.

The rearrangement joins TRBV20-1 to TRBJ2-2; 7 bases fit TRBD2. CDR1 and CDR2 from the germline V gene are DFQATT and SNEGSKA (reference sequence). The CDR3 length is 16 residues. V shed 3 bases, J shed 1 base, and the junction held 8 bases outside the gene matches. The CDR3 DNA reads TGCAGTGCTAGCGGGAGAAGCGGGATGAACACCGGGGAGCTGTTTTTT. The encoded protein is CSASGRSGMNTGELFF.

The chain recombines TRBV29-1 with TRBJ2-7, with a possible D match to TRBD1 (7 bases). CDR1 and CDR2 from the germline V gene are SQVTM and ANQGSEA. The CDR3 totals 12 residues. The V end lost 6 bases, the J end lost 5 bases, and 14 bases lay between the germline ends. The CDR3 is CSVYRGGDEQYF. The CDR3 DNA follows: TGCAGCGTCTACAGGGGCGGGGACGAGCAGTACTTC.

The chain carries TRBV5-4 and TRBJ1-4; D is possibly TRBD1 (6 bases). Germline V gives CDR1 SGHNT, CDR2 YYREEE (reference sequence). V lost 5 bases, J lost 7 bases, and 12 bases lay in between. CDR3 length equals 13 residues. The CDR3 spells CASSRDTSEKLFF. CDR3 nucleotide sequence: TGTGCCAGCAGTCGGGACACAAGTGAAAAACTGTTTTTT. Full variable domain (rest looked up from reference TRBV5-4 and TRBJ1-4): ETGVTQSPTHLIKTRGQQVTLRCSSQSGHNTVSWYQQALGQGPQFIFQYYREEENGRGNFPPRFSGLQFPNYSSELNVNALELDDSALYLCASSRDTSEKLFFGSGTQLSVL.